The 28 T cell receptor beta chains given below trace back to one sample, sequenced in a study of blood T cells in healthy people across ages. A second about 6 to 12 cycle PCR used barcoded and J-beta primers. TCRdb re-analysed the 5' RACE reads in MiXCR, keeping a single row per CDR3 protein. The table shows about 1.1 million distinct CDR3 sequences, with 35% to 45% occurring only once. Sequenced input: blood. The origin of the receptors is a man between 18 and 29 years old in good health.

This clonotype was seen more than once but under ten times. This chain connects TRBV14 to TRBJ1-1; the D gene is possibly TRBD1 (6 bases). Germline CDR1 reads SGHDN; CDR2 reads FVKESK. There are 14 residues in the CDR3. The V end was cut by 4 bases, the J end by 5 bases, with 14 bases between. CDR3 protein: CASSRGQGWTEAFF. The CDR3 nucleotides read TGTGCCAGCAGCCGGGGACAAGGGTGGACTGAAGCTTTCTTT.

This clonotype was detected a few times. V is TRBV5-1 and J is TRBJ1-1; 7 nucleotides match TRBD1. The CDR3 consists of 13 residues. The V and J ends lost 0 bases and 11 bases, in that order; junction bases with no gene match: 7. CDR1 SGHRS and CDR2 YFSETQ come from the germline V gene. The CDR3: CASSLGTGGAAFF. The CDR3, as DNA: TGCGCCAGCAGCTTGGGGACAGGTGGTGCGGCTTTCTTT.

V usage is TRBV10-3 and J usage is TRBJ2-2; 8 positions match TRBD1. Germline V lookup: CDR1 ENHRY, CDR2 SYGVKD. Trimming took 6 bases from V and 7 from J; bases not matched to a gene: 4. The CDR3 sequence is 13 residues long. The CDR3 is CAISGTGYGELFF. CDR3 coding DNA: TGTGCCATCAGCGGGACAGGCTACGGGGAGCTGTTTTTT.

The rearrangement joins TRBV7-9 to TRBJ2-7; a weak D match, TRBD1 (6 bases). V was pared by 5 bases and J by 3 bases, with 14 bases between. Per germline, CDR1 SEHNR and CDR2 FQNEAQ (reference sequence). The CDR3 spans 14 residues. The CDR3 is CASSTTGFIYEQYF. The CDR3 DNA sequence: TGTGCCAGCAGCACGACAGGTTTCATCTACGAGCAGTACTTC.

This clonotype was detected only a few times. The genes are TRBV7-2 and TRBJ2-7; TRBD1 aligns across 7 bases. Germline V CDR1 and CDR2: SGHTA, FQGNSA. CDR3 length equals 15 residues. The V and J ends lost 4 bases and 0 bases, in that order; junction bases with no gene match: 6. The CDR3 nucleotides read TGTGCCAGCAGCTACCAAGGGGGCGGCTCCTACGAGCAGTACTTC. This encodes CASSYQGGGSYEQYF.

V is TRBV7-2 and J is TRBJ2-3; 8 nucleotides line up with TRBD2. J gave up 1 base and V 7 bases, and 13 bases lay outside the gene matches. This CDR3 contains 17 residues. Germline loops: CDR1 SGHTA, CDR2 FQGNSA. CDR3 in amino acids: CASNHRPSSGRTDTQYF. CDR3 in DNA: TGTGCCAGCAATCACCGACCTTCTAGCGGGCGCACAGATACGCAGTATTTT.

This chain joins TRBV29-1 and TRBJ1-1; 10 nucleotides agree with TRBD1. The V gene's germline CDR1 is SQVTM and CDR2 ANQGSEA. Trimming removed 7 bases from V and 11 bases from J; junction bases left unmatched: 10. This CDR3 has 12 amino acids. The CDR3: CSGARDRGKAFF. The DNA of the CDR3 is TGCAGCGGGGCCCGGGACAGGGGAAAGGCTTTCTTT.

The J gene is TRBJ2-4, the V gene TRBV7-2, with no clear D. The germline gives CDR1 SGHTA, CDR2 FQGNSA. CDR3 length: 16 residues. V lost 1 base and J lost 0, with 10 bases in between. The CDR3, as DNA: TGTGCCAGCAGCTTAGAAGCTAACTTAGCCAAAAACATTCAGTACTTC. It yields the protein CASSLEANLAKNIQYF.

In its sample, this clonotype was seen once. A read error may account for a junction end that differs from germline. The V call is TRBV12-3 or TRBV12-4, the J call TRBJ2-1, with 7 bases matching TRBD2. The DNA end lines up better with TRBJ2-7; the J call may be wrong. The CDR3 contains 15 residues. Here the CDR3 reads CAGSSGGSSYNEQYF. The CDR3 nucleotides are TGTGCCGGCAGTTCGGGGGGAAGCTCCTACAATGAGCAGTACTTC.

CDR3 loop: CSVGGGGLAKNIQYF. Written as DNA, the CDR3 is TGCAGCGTTGGAGGCGGGGGGCTGGCCAAAAACATTCAGTACTTC. V is TRBV29-1 and J is TRBJ2-4, with 8 bases that match TRBD2. This CDR3 contains 15 residues. V lost 4 bases, J lost 1 base, and 6 bases stayed unmatched. In germline, CDR1 is SQVTM, CDR2 ANQGSEA.

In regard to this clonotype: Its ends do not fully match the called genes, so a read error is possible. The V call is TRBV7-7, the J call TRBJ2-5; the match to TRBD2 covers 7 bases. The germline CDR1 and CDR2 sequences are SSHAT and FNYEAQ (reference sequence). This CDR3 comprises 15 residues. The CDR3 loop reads CASSPAGYRLETQYF. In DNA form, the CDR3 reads TGTGCTAGCAGCCCAGCGGGGTATCGGCTAGAGACCCAGTACTTC.

The CDR3 region is CASSKAQLAVNTDTQYF. The CDR3, as DNA: TGTGCCAGCAGCAAAGCGCAACTAGCGGTCAACACAGATACGCAGTATTTT. The V gene is TRBV21-1, the J gene TRBJ2-3; the DNA was not compared with TRBD2, the D call given in the table. TRBV21-1 is flagged as a pseudogene. The CDR3 length is 17 residues.

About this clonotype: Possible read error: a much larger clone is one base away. The CDR3 here is CTSSVARNYGYTF. The CDR3 region has the DNA TGTACCAGCAGCGTAGCTAGAAACTATGGCTACACCTTC. This chain links TRBV9 with TRBJ1-2, with D unresolved. The CDR3 consists of 13 residues. Germline CDR1 SGDLS, CDR2 YYNGEE.

As DNA, the CDR3 is TGCGCCAGCAGCCAAGAAGGCGGCAGGGGATTGGGCTATGGCTACACCTTC. Protein: CASSQEGGRGLGYGYTF. This chain links TRBV4-3 with TRBJ1-2; possible D gene TRBD1, 6 bases. The V end lost 0 bases, the J end lost 4 bases, and 18 bases lay between the germline ends. The CDR3 extends over 17 amino acids. Looked up from germline, CDR1 is LGHNA and CDR2 is YSLEER.

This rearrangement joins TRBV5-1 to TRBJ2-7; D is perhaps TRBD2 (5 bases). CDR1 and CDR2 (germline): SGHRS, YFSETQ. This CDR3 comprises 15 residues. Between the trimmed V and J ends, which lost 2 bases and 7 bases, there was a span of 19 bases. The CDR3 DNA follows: TGCGCCAGCAGCTTACGGCAGAGGGCTCTGGATGAGCAGTACTTC. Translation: CASSLRQRALDEQYF.

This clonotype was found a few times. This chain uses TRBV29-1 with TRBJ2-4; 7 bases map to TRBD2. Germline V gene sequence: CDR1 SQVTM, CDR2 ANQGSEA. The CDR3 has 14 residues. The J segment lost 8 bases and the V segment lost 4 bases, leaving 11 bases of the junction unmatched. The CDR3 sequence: CSVADGGSGDIQYF. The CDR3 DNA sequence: TGCAGCGTTGCGGACGGGGGGAGCGGGGACATTCAGTACTTC. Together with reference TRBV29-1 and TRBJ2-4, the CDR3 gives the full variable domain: SAVISQKPSRDICQRGTSLTIQCQVDSQVTMMFWYRQQPGQSLTLIATANQGSEATYESGFVIDKFPISRPNLTFSTLTVSNMSPEDSSIYLCSVADGGSGDIQYFGAGTRLSVL.

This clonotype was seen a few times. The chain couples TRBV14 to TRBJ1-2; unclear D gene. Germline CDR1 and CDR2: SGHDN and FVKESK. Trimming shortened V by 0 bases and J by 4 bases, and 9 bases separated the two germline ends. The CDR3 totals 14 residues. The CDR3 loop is CASSQDGVIYGYTF. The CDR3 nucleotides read TGTGCCAGCAGCCAAGACGGCGTCATCTATGGCTACACCTTC.

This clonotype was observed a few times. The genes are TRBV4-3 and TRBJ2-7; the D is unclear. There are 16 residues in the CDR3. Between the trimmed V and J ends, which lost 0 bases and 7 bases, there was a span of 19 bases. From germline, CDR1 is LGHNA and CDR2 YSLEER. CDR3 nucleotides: TGCGCCAGCAGCCAAGATCGGGCTAGACTCTACAATGAGCAGTACTTC. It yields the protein CASSQDRARLYNEQYF.

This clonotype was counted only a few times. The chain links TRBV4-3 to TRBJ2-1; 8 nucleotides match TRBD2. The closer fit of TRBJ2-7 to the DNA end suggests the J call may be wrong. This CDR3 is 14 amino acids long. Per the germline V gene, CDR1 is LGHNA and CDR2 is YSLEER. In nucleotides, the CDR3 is TGCGCCAGCAGCTTGCGGGGGGACTACAATGAGCAGTACTTC. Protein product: CASSLRGDYNEQYF.

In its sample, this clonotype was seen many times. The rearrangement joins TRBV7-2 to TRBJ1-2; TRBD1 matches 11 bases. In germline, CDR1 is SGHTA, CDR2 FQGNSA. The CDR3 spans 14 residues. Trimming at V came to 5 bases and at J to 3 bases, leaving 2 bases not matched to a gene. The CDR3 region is CASSMGQGDYGYTF. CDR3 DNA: TGTGCCAGCAGCATGGGACAGGGGGACTATGGCTACACCTTC.

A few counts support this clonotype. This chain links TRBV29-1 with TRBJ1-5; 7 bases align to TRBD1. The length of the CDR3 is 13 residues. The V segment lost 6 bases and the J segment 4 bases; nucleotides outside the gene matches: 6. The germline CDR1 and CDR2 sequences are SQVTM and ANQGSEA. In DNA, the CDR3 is TGCAGCGTACAATTACAGGGGAATCAGCCCCAGCATTTT. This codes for CSVQLQGNQPQHF.

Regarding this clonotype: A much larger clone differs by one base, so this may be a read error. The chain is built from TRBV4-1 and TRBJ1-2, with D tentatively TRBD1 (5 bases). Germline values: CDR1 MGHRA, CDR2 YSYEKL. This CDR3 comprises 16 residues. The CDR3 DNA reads TGCGCCAGCAGCCAAAGTCCAGGGAGGGAATTCTATGGCCACACCTTC. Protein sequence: CASSQSPGREFYGHTF.

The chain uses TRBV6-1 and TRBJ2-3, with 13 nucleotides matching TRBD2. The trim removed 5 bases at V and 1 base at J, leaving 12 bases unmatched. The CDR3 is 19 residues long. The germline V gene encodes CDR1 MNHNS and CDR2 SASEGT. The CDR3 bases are TGTGCCAGCAGTCCACTACTAGCGGGGGGGCCTCCCGGCACAGATACGCAGTATTTT. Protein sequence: CASSPLLAGGPPGTDTQYF.

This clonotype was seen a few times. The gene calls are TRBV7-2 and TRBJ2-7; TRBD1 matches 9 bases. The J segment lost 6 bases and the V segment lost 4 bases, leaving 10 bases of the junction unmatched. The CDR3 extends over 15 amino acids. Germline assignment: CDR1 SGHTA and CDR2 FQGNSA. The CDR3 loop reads CASSSQQGAGFEQYF. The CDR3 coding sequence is TGTGCCAGCAGCTCCCAACAGGGGGCTGGGTTCGAGCAGTACTTC.

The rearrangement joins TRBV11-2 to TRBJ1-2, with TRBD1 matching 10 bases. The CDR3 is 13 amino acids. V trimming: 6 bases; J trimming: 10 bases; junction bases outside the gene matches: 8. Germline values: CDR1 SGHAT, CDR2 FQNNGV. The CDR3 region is CASRSTGGRAYTF. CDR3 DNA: TGTGCCAGCAGGTCGACAGGGGGCAGAGCCTACACCTTC.

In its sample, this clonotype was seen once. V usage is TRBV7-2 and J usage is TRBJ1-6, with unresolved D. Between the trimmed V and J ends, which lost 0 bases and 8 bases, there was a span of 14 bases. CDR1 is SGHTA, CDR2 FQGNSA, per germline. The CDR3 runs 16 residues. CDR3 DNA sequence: TGTGCCAGCAGCTTAGCCGGACGGCGTAGGGATTCACCCCTCCACTTT. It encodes CASSLAGRRRDSPLHF.

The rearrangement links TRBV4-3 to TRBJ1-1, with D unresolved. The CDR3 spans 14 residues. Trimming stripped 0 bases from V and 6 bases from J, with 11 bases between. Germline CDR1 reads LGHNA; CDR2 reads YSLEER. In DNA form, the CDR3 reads TGCGCCAGCAGCCAAGACGGTGGGAGGTCTGAAGCTTTCTTT. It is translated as CASSQDGGRSEAFF.

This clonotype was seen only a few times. The CDR3 nucleotides are TGCAGCGTTGTCGAGGGAAGCTCCTACGAGCAGTACTTC. This encodes CSVVEGSSYEQYF. This chain joins TRBV29-1 and TRBJ2-7; TRBD2 is a possible D gene (5 bases). CDR3 size: 13 residues. The V gene's germline CDR1 is SQVTM and CDR2 ANQGSEA. Trimming removed 4 bases at V and 0 bases at J, with 10 bases between.